The clone carrying this T cell receptor (beta chain) turned up a few times. Antigen: not known. As to time point: sample taken at primary tumor resection. The data belong to a study of spatial heterogeneity in lung cancer. Study outcomes and limitations: Tumor mutation count correlated with how many alpha and beta TCRs expanded intratumorally.

This CDR3 contains 12 residues. V lost 5 bases, J lost 1 base, and 1 base stayed unmatched. In germline, CDR1 is DFQATT, CDR2 SNEGSKA (reference sequence). MiXCR, applied by TCRdb to the 5' RACE reads, yields one record per CDR3 protein. Of under 20,000 distinct CDR3 sequences listed, 7% to 8% are singletons. This sample comprised lung tumor tissue, obtained at surgery. This rearrangement joins TRBV20-1 to TRBJ2-5; TRBD1 matches at 7 bases. This clonotype was sampled from a female donor with early-stage non-small cell lung cancer. The CDR3 region has the DNA TGCAGTGCTCGACAGGGCCAAGAGACCCAGTACTTC. Its protein is CSARQGQETQYF.